Given below is one T cell receptor (beta chain) in context. Original processing notes: Reference gene primer amplification in the assay estimated nucleated cell counts. Profiling relied on immunoSEQ multiplex PCR, and the TCRdb table lists in-frame clones only, not all of them. D and trimming were read from the DNA, whereas the V and J calls and clone size are those reported in that table. In the table there are 210,000 or so clones, roughly nine tenths of which are singletons. Per the germline V gene, CDR1 is SGHVS and CDR2 is FQNEAQ. The CDR3 is 17 residues long. With 5 bases clipped from V and 0 bases from J, the junction kept 9 bases outside the gene matches. This record belongs to a study of blood T cell repertoires in COVID-19. Study-level background: COVID-19 samples from acute and convalescent phases originated in the United States, Italy and Spain. Sources were T cells, B-cell-depleted T cells, or PBMCs; the material itself was cDNA or gDNA.

The chain carries TRBV7-8 and TRBJ1-5; 8 bases are shared with TRBD1. Sequencing input: peripheral blood. The receptor comes from a woman between 50 and 59 years old with acute or convalescent COVID-19. For the CDR3, the DNA is TGTGCCAGCAGCGAAGATCCGACAGGGGATAGCAATCAGCCCCAGCATTTT. Its protein is CASSEDPTGDSNQPQHF.